This T cell receptor (beta chain) comes out of a study of cytotoxic CD8 clonotypes in ibrutinib-treated CLL. V trimming: 0 bases; J trimming: 1 base; junction bases outside the gene matches: 6. The CDR3 runs to 18 residues. CDR1 is LNHDA, CDR2 SQIVND, per germline (reference sequence). Depths of 1 in 200,000 to 1 in 1 million T cells were the sequencing target. The method was immunoSEQ multiplex PCR; TCRdb's version includes in-frame clones alone and lacks a portion of them. Among about 80,000 clones listed, around 75% were seen once. Study findings and constraints: A rise in clonality was seen at ibrutinib response, and a fall back toward baseline was seen at progression. Under therapy, public clonotypes either contracted or stayed stable, and they were uncommon.

A word on this clone: Antigen specificity is unknown.

Approximately 2 micrograms of genomic DNA (from cryopreserved PBMCs) were used for TCR beta libraries. The receptor's source is a human donor with chronic lymphocytic leukemia. V gene TRBV19 combines with J gene TRBJ1-5, with 10 bases matching TRBD1. Sample: PBMCs, taken after 12 months of ibrutinib treatment. The CDR3 loop reads CASSIDAPGQGSNQPQHF. CDR3 DNA sequence: TGTGCCAGTAGTATAGATGCCCCGGGACAGGGGAGCAATCAGCCCCAGCATTTT. The full variable domain, its missing parts supplied by reference TRBV19 and TRBJ1-5, is DGGITQSPKYLFRKEGQNVTLSCEQNLNHDAMYWYRQDPGQGLRLIYYSQIVNDFQKGDIAEGYSVSREKKESFPLTVTSAQKNPTAFYLCASSIDAPGQGSNQPQHFGDGTRLSIL.